Shown below are 15 T cell receptor beta chains from a single sample sequenced in a study of cytomegalovirus exposure and HLA in healthy donors. The PCR made use of 60 Vbeta and 13 Jbeta primers. The assay was immunoSEQ multiplex PCR, and TCRdb's table has in-frame clones only and misses some. The profile covers 110,000 or so clones, with around 81% appearing a single time and less than 2.5% taken by the ten largest. Specimen: PBMCs. These TCRs come from a woman aged 40-49 years in good health and CMV-seronegative.

The chain couples TRBV6-5 to TRBJ1-2; 7 bases are a match to TRBD1. Per the germline V gene, CDR1 is MNHEY and CDR2 is SVGAGI. The junction had 8 bases not matched to a gene; V was cut back by 6 bases and J by 4 bases. CDR3 length: 14 amino acids. The CDR3 bases are TGTGCCAGCAGGAGGGACAGCAAATCCTATGGCTACACCTTC. Protein product: CASRRDSKSYGYTF.

The rearrangement joins TRBV15 to TRBJ2-4; unclear D gene. Trimming left V 4 bases short and J 2 bases short, with 18 bases between. CDR1 LNHNV and CDR2 YYDKDF come from the germline V gene (reference sequence). CDR3 length: 17 amino acids. CDR3: CATSTPVLAPPKNIQYF. For the CDR3, the DNA is TGTGCCACCAGCACGCCCGTTTTGGCACCGCCCAAAAACATTCAGTACTTC.

This chain links TRBV2 with TRBJ1-1; possibly TRBD1 for D (6 bases). The CDR3 sequence is 13 residues long. CDR1 and CDR2 (germline): SNHLY, FYNNEI. The V end was cut by 7 bases, the J end by 7 bases, with 16 bases between. Here the CDR3 reads CASIWTVRSEAFF. DNA of the CDR3: TGTGCCAGCATTTGGACAGTTAGAAGTGAAGCTTTCTTT.

The genes are TRBV7-8 and TRBJ1-4, with D uncertain. This CDR3 is 12 amino acids long. From germline, CDR1 is SGHVS and CDR2 FQNEAQ. With 0 bases removed from V and 8 bases from J, the gap between germline ends came to 4 bases. The CDR3 here is CASSLALEKLFF. The CDR3, as DNA: TGTGCCAGCAGCTTAGCCTTGGAAAAACTGTTTTTT.

This sequence joins TRBV4-3 and TRBJ2-6; D gene ambiguous. This CDR3 is 15 amino acids long. Germline V gene sequence: CDR1 LGHNA, CDR2 YSLEER. Trimming shortened V by 3 bases and J by 0 bases, and 6 bases separated the two germline ends. The CDR3 region is CASSQRGSGANVLTF. CDR3 nucleotides: TGCGCCAGCAGCCAGAGAGGCTCTGGGGCCAACGTCCTGACTTTC.

This clone has just a few counts. The chain couples TRBV18 to TRBJ1-3, with a weak D call TRBD1 (5 bases). CDR1 is KGHSH, CDR2 LQKENI, per germline. V gave up 3 bases and J gave up 2 bases, with 11 bases separating them. The CDR3 totals 15 residues. The CDR3 coding sequence is TGTGCCAGCTCACCTTCCGCAGGGCCTGGAAACACCATATATTTT. This gives the protein CASSPSAGPGNTIYF.

This clone was seen only once. V usage is TRBV11-1 and J usage is TRBJ2-2; TRBD2 matches 12 bases. The CDR3 totals 17 residues. CDR1 is SGHAT, CDR2 FQDESV, per germline (reference sequence). J lost 7 bases, V lost 5 bases, and 11 bases had no gene match. CDR3 nucleotide sequence: TGTGCCAGCAGCCAGATCCTAGCGGGAGGGCCCAACGGGGAGCTGTTTTTT. Protein sequence: CASSQILAGGPNGELFF.

The chain uses TRBV10-3 and TRBJ2-3, with TRBD1 matching over 10 bases. The V gene's germline CDR1 is ENHRY and CDR2 SYGVKD. This CDR3 has 15 residues. V dropped 4 bases and J dropped 3; count of bases not matched to a gene: 4. Here the CDR3 reads CAISGGQGWTDTQYF. The CDR3 DNA is TGTGCCATCAGTGGGGGACAGGGGTGGACAGATACGCAGTATTTT.

This chain connects TRBV15 to TRBJ2-3, with D maybe TRBD1 (6 bases). CDR3 length: 15 amino acids. V was cut by 5 bases and J by 5 bases, with 17 bases left in between. Germline V gene lookup returns CDR1 LNHNV and CDR2 YYDKDF (reference sequence). Here the CDR3 reads CATSGIRGGGDTQYF. The CDR3 DNA follows: TGTGCCACCAGCGGGATCAGGGGTGGAGGAGATACGCAGTATTTT.

This clone is judged medium-sized. The CDR3 DNA sequence: TGTGCCAGCAGTTACCGGGGGACTCCGGAAGAGACCCAGTACTTC. Translation gives CASSYRGTPEETQYF. This chain uses TRBV6-5 with TRBJ2-5; TRBD2 is a possible D gene (6 bases). The CDR3 length is 15 residues. In germline, CDR1 is MNHEY, CDR2 SVGAGI. Trimming shortened V by 2 bases and J by 3 bases, and 13 bases separated the two germline ends.

V gene TRBV11-2 combines with J gene TRBJ1-1; a possible D gene is TRBD1 (6 bases). Trimming shortened V by 3 bases and J by 6 bases, and 23 bases separated the two germline ends. The CDR3 spans 17 residues. From germline, CDR1 is SGHAT and CDR2 FQNNGV. CDR3 sequence (DNA): TGTGCCAGCAGCTTTTTTCGTTCGGGACACCAAGTAGCTGAAGCTTTCTTT. It codes for CASSFFRSGHQVAEAFF. The entire variable domain, with the rest obtained from reference TRBV11-2 and TRBJ1-1, is as follows: EAGVAQSPRYKIIEKRQSVAFWCNPISGHATLYWYQQILGQGPKLLIQFQNNGVVDDSQLPKDRFSAERLKGVDSTLKIQPAKLEDSAVYLCASSFFRSGHQVAEAFFGQGTRLTVV.

The gene calls are TRBV5-1 and TRBJ1-4; perhaps TRBD1 as D (5 bases). Per the germline V gene, CDR1 is SGHRS and CDR2 is YFSETQ. V lost 2 bases, J lost 3 bases, and 8 bases lay in between. The CDR3 spans 14 residues. CDR3 nucleotides: TGCGCCAGCAGCTTCTGGGGGGCTAATGAAAAACTGTTTTTT. Translated: CASSFWGANEKLFF. The full variable domain, rest sourced from reference TRBV5-1 and TRBJ1-4, is KAGVTQTPRYLIKTRGQQVTLSCSPISGHRSVSWYQQTPGQGLQFLFEYFSETQRNKGNFPGRFSGRQFSNSRSEMNVSTLELGDSALYLCASSFWGANEKLFFGSGTQLSVL.

The chain recombines TRBV7-8 with TRBJ1-1; D remains ambiguous. This CDR3 has 15 amino acids. V lost 1 base to trimming and J lost 1 base, with 10 bases between them. In germline, CDR1 is SGHVS, CDR2 FQNEAQ. In nucleotides, the CDR3 is TGTGCCAGCAGCTTAGAATACTATGGGAACACTGAAGCTTTCTTT. Amino acid sequence: CASSLEYYGNTEAFF.

The genes are TRBV18 and TRBJ1-1; D is perhaps TRBD1 (6 bases). With 3 bases removed from V and 7 bases from J, the gap between germline ends came to 18 bases. The length of the CDR3 is 15 residues. Germline-derived CDR1 and CDR2 are KGHSH and LQKENI. Here the CDR3 reads CASSPRDQGISEAFF. The CDR3 DNA follows: TGTGCCAGCTCACCCCGTGATCAGGGGATCAGTGAAGCTTTCTTT.

The chain carries TRBV11-3 and TRBJ2-1; TRBD1 aligns across 9 bases. The germline V gene encodes CDR1 SGHNT and CDR2 YENEEA. The CDR3 runs 14 residues. J lost 4 bases, V lost 5 bases, and 3 bases had no gene match. The CDR3 region has the DNA TGTGCCAGCAGCGACGGGACAGGGTACAATGAGCAGTTCTTC. This codes for CASSDGTGYNEQFF.